The sequence of this TCR beta chain was determined in a study of shared clonotypes between healthy human individuals. General observations from the study: Naive subsets generally had larger estimated richness than memory subsets. The four-donor shared clonotypes exceeded non-shared clonotypes in generation probability, with non-shared ones scoring lower.

In regard to this clone: Its target is not known.

The CDR3 sequence is 16 residues long. Germline V gives CDR1 MDHEN, CDR2 SYDVKM. V was pared by 2 bases and J by 3 bases, with 7 bases of the junction left unmatched. The repertoire was sequenced with immunoSEQ multiplex PCR; TCRdb's copy has only in-frame clones and lacks some. Of around 990,000 clones in the sample, 77% were seen once. The material sequenced was memory CD4+ T cells from PBMCs. Described subset: CD45RA-negative fraction. This clonotype originated in a man aged 18 to 30 in good health. Some clones in this sample may be carry-over from other donors' samples. The chain is built from TRBV28 and TRBJ2-3, with TRBD2 identical over 8 bases. This CDR3 is CASSLRPGGPTDTQYF. The DNA of the CDR3 is TGTGCCAGCAGTTTACGTCCGGGAGGGCCTACAGATACGCAGTATTTT. Full variable domain (rest looked up from reference TRBV28 and TRBJ2-3): DVKVTQSSRYLVKRTGEKVFLECVQDMDHENMFWYRQDPGLGLRLIYFSYDVKMKEKGDIPEGYSVSREKKERFSLILESASTNQTSMYLCASSLRPGGPTDTQYFGPGTRLTVL.